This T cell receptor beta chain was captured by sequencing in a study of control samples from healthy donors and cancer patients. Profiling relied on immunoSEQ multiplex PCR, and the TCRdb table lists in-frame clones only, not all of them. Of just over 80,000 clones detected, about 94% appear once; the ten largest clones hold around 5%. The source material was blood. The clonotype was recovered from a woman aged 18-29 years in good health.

The CDR3 spells CASSFRRGDNEQFF. CDR3 nucleotide sequence: TGTGCCAGCAGCTTTCGGCGGGGGGACAATGAGCAGTTCTTC. The rearrangement uses TRBV7-3 and TRBJ2-1, with 8 nucleotides matching TRBD2. Germline V gene sequence: CDR1 SGHTA, CDR2 FQGTGA. The CDR3 is 14 residues long. V was clipped by 3 bases and J by 5 bases; unmatched bases: 3. Filled out from reference TRBV7-3 and TRBJ2-1, the complete variable domain reads GAGVSQTPSNKVTEKGKYVELRCDPISGHTALYWYRQSLGQGPEFLIYFQGTGAADDSGLPNDRFFAVRPEGSVSTLKIQRTERGDSAVYLCASSFRRGDNEQFFGPGTRLTVL.